The text below deals with one T cell receptor beta chain. Using immunoSEQ multiplex PCR, the repertoire was profiled, and TCRdb retains in-frame clones only, with some absent. The sample consists of approximately 87,000 clones, about nine tenths of them appearing once. The sample originates from a study of technical replicates of blood from several donors. V was pared by 6 bases and J by 5 bases, with 14 bases between. The CDR3 contains 14 residues. The germline V gene encodes CDR1 MDHEN and CDR2 SYDVKM. The TCR comes from a human donor in good health. Some clones in this sample may be carry-over from other donors' samples. The rearrangement joins TRBV28 to TRBJ2-1; no reliable D call. Sequencing was carried out using T cells isolated from PBMCs. The CDR3: CASSPSGFNNEQFF. The CDR3 coding sequence is TGTGCCAGCAGCCCATCAGGTTTTAACAATGAGCAGTTCTTC.